These 21 T cell receptor beta chains originate from one sample sequenced in a study of shared clonotypes between healthy human individuals. Assay: immunoSEQ multiplex PCR; the TCRdb copy retains only in-frame clones and omits some. The table records 2,500,000 or so clones, approximately 92% of them present only once. Input material: naive CD4+ T cells sorted from blood. Subset specified: CD45RA+ positively selected. The receptors originated from a man aged 18 to 35 in good health.

This chain links TRBV19 with TRBJ2-2, with 7 bases fitting TRBD2. There are 15 residues in the CDR3. Germline V gene lookup returns CDR1 LNHDA and CDR2 SQIVND (reference sequence). The ends lost 4 bases at V and 8 bases at J; junction bases unmatched: 10. The CDR3 spells CASSTGTNFAGELFF. The CDR3 DNA reads as TGTGCCAGTAGTACCGGGACTAATTTCGCGGGGGAGCTGTTTTTT.

Worth noting for this clone: Other DNA variants within this sample encode the same CDR3. The genes are TRBV5-6 and TRBJ2-3; D gene unclear. CDR3 size: 12 residues. Trimming left V 1 base short and J 5 bases short, with 5 bases between. Germline V gene sequence: CDR1 SGHDT, CDR2 YYEEEE. The CDR3 loop reads CASSLRRDTQYF. The DNA of the CDR3 is TGTGCCAGCAGCTTGAGACGAGATACGCAGTATTTT.

This clone was counted a single time. The DNA of the CDR3 is TGTGCCAGCAGCTACGAGGGGGGCACAGATACGCAGTATTTT. Amino acids: CASSYEGGTDTQYF. The chain recombines TRBV5-4 with TRBJ2-3; TRBD1 might be the D (6 bases). Germline CDR1 reads SGHNT; CDR2 reads YYREEE (reference sequence). This CDR3 contains 14 residues. Trimming left V 3 bases short and J 1 base short, with 9 bases between.

J is TRBJ2-5 and V is TRBV10-3; 7 bases match TRBD2. V was pared by 10 bases and J by 3 bases, with 5 bases of the junction left unmatched. This CDR3 has 12 amino acids. CDR1 is ENHRY and CDR2 is SYGVKD in the germline V gene. CDR3 sequence (DNA): TGTGCCACGGGGACTATAGAAGAGACCCAGTACTTC. This sequence encodes CATGTIEETQYF.

The CDR3 sequence: CASRGNSETQYF. The CDR3 coding sequence is TGTGCCAGCAGGGGGAATTCAGAGACCCAGTACTTC. The chain couples TRBV5-4 to TRBJ2-5; the D is unclear. This CDR3 has 12 amino acids. Looked up from germline, CDR1 is SGHNT and CDR2 is YYREEE (reference sequence). Trimming took 5 bases from V and 4 from J, leaving 9 bases between them.

The rearrangement uses TRBV2 and TRBJ2-1, with D tentatively TRBD2 (5 bases). This CDR3 has 15 residues. V lost 7 bases and J lost 2, with 15 bases in between. The germline CDR1 and CDR2 sequences are SNHLY and FYNNEI. In DNA, the CDR3 is TGTGCCAGCACCCTGGCGGGTAGTACCTACAATGAGCAGTTCTTC. This gives the protein CASTLAGSTYNEQFF. Drawing the rest from reference TRBV2 and TRBJ2-1, the complete variable domain is EPEVTQTPSHQVTQMGQEVILRCVPISNHLYFYWYRQILGQKVEFLVSFYNNEISEKSEIFDDQFSVERPDGSNFTLKIRSTKLEDSAMYFCASTLAGSTYNEQFFGPGTRLTVL.

V is TRBV5-1 and J is TRBJ2-2; D perhaps matches TRBD1 (6 bases). V was pared by 4 bases and J by 0 bases, with 10 bases between. Germline CDR1 is SGHRS and CDR2 is YFSETQ. The CDR3 covers 15 residues. CDR3 sequence: CASSTDSANTGELFF. DNA of the CDR3: TGCGCCAGCAGCACGGACAGTGCGAACACCGGGGAGCTGTTTTTT.

The V call is TRBV9, the J call TRBJ1-2; unclear D gene. Germline CDR1 reads SGDLS; CDR2 reads YYNGEE. The CDR3 length is 13 residues. Trimming left V 3 bases short and J 6 bases short, with 12 bases between. The CDR3 bases are TGTGCCAGCAGCGCTCAACCCGGGGATGGCTACACCTTC. Translated: CASSAQPGDGYTF.

V is TRBV10-3 and J is TRBJ2-2; possibly TRBD2 for D (7 bases). CDR3 size: 16 residues. Trimming pared 2 bases from V and 4 bases from J, leaving 14 bases between. Germline loops: CDR1 ENHRY, CDR2 SYGVKD. CDR3 residues: CAISEGKGGPTGELFF. The CDR3 bases are TGTGCCATCAGTGAGGGGAAGGGGGGGCCCACCGGGGAGCTGTTTTTT.

The rearrangement uses TRBV19 and TRBJ1-1; D remains unclear. Trimming took 2 bases from V and 3 from J, leaving 13 bases between them. This CDR3 has 15 amino acids. The germline gives CDR1 LNHDA, CDR2 SQIVND (reference sequence). The chain's CDR3 is CASSIRGGVYTEAFF. The CDR3 coding sequence is TGTGCCAGTAGTATAAGAGGTGGCGTCTACACTGAAGCTTTCTTT. The full variable domain, rest sourced from reference TRBV19 and TRBJ1-1, is DGGITQSPKYLFRKEGQNVTLSCEQNLNHDAMYWYRQDPGQGLRLIYYSQIVNDFQKGDIAEGYSVSREKKESFPLTVTSAQKNPTAFYLCASSIRGGVYTEAFFGQGTRLTVV.

This clone was recorded once. The rearrangement uses TRBV7-8 and TRBJ2-7; 14 nucleotides line up with TRBD2. Per the germline V gene, CDR1 is SGHVS and CDR2 is FQNEAQ. The CDR3 consists of 15 residues. V shed 3 bases and J 3 bases; nucleotides not matched to a gene: 1. The CDR3 nucleotides are TGTGCCAGCAGCTTCGGGACTAGCGGGAGCTACGAGCAGTACTTC. It encodes CASSFGTSGSYEQYF.

Worth noting for this clone: Within the sample, other DNA sequences also encode this same CDR3. This sequence joins TRBV7-9 and TRBJ1-6; D ambiguous. The length of the CDR3 is 13 residues. V was clipped by 1 base and J by 7 bases, with 5 bases between them. In germline, CDR1 is SEHNR, CDR2 FQNEAQ (reference sequence). The CDR3 nucleotides are TGTGCCAGCAGCTTAGGGAACAATTCACCCCTCCACTTT. Amino acids: CASSLGNNSPLHF.

As concerns this clone: This CDR3 is also generated by other DNA sequences in the sample. This chain connects TRBV5-4 to TRBJ2-7; 9 nucleotides match TRBD1. From germline, CDR1 is SGHNT and CDR2 YYREEE (reference sequence). V lost 0 bases and J lost 2; bases outside the gene matches: 3. The CDR3 is 15 residues long. The CDR3: CASSLGGTGTYEQYF. CDR3 DNA sequence: TGTGCCAGCAGCTTGGGTGGGACAGGGACCTACGAGCAGTACTTC.

A remark on this clone: Other DNA sequences in this specimen translate into the identical CDR3. The chain joins TRBV18 to TRBJ2-2; tentatively, D is TRBD1 (6 bases). Germline CDR1 is KGHSH and CDR2 is LQKENI. The CDR3 contains 14 residues. Trimming took off 1 base at V and 5 bases at J, with 8 bases between the two ends. The CDR3 loop reads CASSPQRGTGELFF. The DNA of the CDR3 is TGTGCCAGCTCACCACAAAGGGGGACCGGGGAGCTGTTTTTT.

V and J are TRBV5-1 and TRBJ2-5; D tentatively fits TRBD1 or TRBD2 (5 bases each). CDR3 size: 14 residues. CDR1 is SGHRS, CDR2 YFSETQ, per germline. Trimming pared 5 bases from V and 4 bases from J, leaving 15 bases between. As DNA, the CDR3 is TGCGCCAGCAGTCGGGGCCGAACCCCAGAGACCCAGTACTTC. Translating gives CASSRGRTPETQYF.

This clone has just one count. The chain has TRBV27 and TRBJ2-4; possible D gene TRBD1, 5 bases. The CDR3 has 15 amino acids. Trimming took 4 bases from V and 1 from J, leaving 11 bases between them. Germline V gives CDR1 MNHEY, CDR2 SMNVEV (reference sequence). The DNA for the CDR3 is TGTGCCAGCAGTTGGGCAGGGTGGGCCAAAAACATTCAGTACTTC. Amino acids: CASSWAGWAKNIQYF.

Worth noting for this clone: The sample has other DNA sequences that encode this CDR3 too. The chain carries TRBV30 and TRBJ1-2, with D possibly being TRBD1 (5 bases). The CDR3 has 12 residues. V gave up 0 bases and J gave up 6 bases, with 8 bases separating them. Germline V gene data show CDR1 as GTSNPN and CDR2 as SVGIG (reference sequence). CDR3 nucleotides: TGTGCCTGGAGTGTACGGGGGAATGGCTACACCTTC. Amino acid sequence: CAWSVRGNGYTF.

This clone was detected once. This chain's CDR3 is CASSRLRGGDTQYF. The CDR3 DNA follows: TGTGCCAGCAGCCGCTTGCGGGGAGGAGATACGCAGTATTTT. The rearrangement joins TRBV7-2 to TRBJ2-3; TRBD2 is a possible D gene (6 bases). CDR3 length equals 14 residues. The germline CDR1 and CDR2 sequences are SGHTA and FQGNSA. The V gene lost 5 bases and the J gene lost 5 bases, with 14 bases spanning the gap.

This clone was seen a few times. V gene TRBV20-1 combines with J gene TRBJ1-1; D is ambiguous. Trimming took off 4 bases at V and 8 bases at J, with 11 bases between the two ends. Germline assignment: CDR1 DFQATT and CDR2 SNEGSKA (reference sequence). This CDR3 has 11 amino acids. Written as DNA, the CDR3 is TGCAGTGCTAAGAGTTTCGGGGAAGCTTTCTTT. Encoded protein: CSAKSFGEAFF.

This clone occurred once. The V call is TRBV4-1, the J call TRBJ2-7; TRBD2 might be the D (5 bases). The ends were cut back, 1 base at V and 4 bases at J, with 17 bases in the middle. This CDR3 comprises 16 residues. From germline, CDR1 is MGHRA and CDR2 YSYEKL. CDR3 nucleotide sequence: TGCGCCAGCAGCCAAGTCGCCGGGGTGGGTATTTACGAGCAGTACTTC. It yields the protein CASSQVAGVGIYEQYF.

This chain joins TRBV6-5 and TRBJ2-4; 8 bases align to TRBD2. The trim removed 8 bases at V and 6 bases at J, leaving 6 bases unmatched. CDR3 size: 13 residues. The germline V gene encodes CDR1 MNHEY and CDR2 SVGAGI. DNA of the CDR3: TGTGCCAGCGGCCGGGAGGGGGGAAACATTCAGTACTTC. Amino acid sequence: CASGREGGNIQYF.